There are many counts of the clone carrying this T cell receptor beta chain. Its target is unknown. The CDR3 has 17 residues. Germline loops: CDR1 SEHNR, CDR2 FQNEAQ (reference sequence). Between the trimmed V and J ends, which lost 2 bases and 5 bases, there was a span of 21 bases. Patients were aged 18 to 65, had disease duration under 2 months, and had newly diagnosed hyperthyroidism. The source material, RNA transcripts, was used to amplify TCR beta CDR3 regions. Researchers ran a first-round RT-PCR on the TCR CDR3 using the HTBI primer set. TCRdb re-derived calls from the multiplex PCR reads in MiXCR, one entry per CDR3 protein. The sample yields a few hundred thousand distinct CDR3 sequences, roughly 19% seen once. The sample belongs to a study of T cells in Graves' hyperthyroidism and ophthalmopathy. Study findings and constraints: Onset of ophthalmopathy came a median approximately 6.9 months after the model predicted it.

The source is a woman aged 18-29 years with Graves' hyperthyroidism. This rearrangement joins TRBV7-9 to TRBJ2-5, with D possibly matching TRBD1 (6 bases). Sequencing was carried out using blood. In DNA, the CDR3 is TGTGCCAGCAGCTTACTACAGGGAGTCGGGGCCTCGGAGACCCAGTACTTC. Residues: CASSLLQGVGASETQYF.